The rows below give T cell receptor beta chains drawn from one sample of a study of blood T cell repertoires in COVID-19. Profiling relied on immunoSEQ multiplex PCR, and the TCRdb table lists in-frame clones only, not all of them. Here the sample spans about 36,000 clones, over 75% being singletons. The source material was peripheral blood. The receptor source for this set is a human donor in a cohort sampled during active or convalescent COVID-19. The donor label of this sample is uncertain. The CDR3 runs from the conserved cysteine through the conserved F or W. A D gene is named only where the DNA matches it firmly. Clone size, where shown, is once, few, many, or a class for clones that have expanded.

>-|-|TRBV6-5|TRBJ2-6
CASRQQGAGANVLTF
TGTGCCAGCAGACAACAGGGAGCTGGGGCCAACGTCCTGACTTTC
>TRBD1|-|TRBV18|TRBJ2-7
CASSPTGTGFNEQYF
TGTGCCAGCTCACCTACCGGGACAGGGTTCAACGAGCAGTACTTC
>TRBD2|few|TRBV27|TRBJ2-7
CAPLGSGAKGEQYF
TGTGCCCCCTTAGGTAGCGGGGCTAAGGGCGAGCAGTACTTC
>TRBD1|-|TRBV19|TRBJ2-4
CASSNGTGDGGKNIQYF
TGTGCCAGTAGTAACGGGACAGGGGACGGGGGCAAAAACATTCAGTACTTC
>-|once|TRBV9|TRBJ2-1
CASSAAVAGEQFF
TGTGCCAGCAGCGCTGCTGTAGCTGGCGAGCAGTTCTTC
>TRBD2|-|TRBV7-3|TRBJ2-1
CASSFVGGMTYNEQFF
TGTGCCAGCAGCTTTGTGGGAGGGATGACCTACAATGAGCAGTTCTTC
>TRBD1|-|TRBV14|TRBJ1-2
CASSQVLTGADGYTF
TGTGCCAGCAGCCAAGTACTGACAGGGGCGGATGGCTACACCTTC
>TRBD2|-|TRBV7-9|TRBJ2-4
CASSLPRLAGGWAKNIQYF
TGTGCCAGCAGCCTTCCTCGACTAGCGGGAGGTTGGGCCAAAAACATTCAGTACTTC
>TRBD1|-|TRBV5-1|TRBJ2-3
CASSSGQGTGPGTDTQYF
TGCGCCAGCAGCTCCGGACAGGGAACGGGGCCGGGCACAGATACGCAGTATTTT
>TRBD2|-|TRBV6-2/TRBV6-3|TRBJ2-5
CASSSPLGTSGGPYHF
TGTGCCAGCAGTTCCCCTTTGGGGACTAGCGGGGGCCCCTACCACTTC
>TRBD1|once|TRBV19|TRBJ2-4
CASSTWTGQLNF
TGTGCCAGTAGTACCTGGACAGGGCAGCTCAACTTC
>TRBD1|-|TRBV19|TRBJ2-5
CASSISGTGQETQYF
TGTGCCAGTAGTATATCCGGGACAGGGCAAGAGACCCAGTACTTC
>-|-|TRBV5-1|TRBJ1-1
CASSSRMNTEAFF
TGCGCCAGCAGCTCGCGCATGAACACTGAAGCTTTCTTT
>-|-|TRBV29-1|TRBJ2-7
CSGGAGSYEQYF
TGCAGCGGAGGCGCGGGGTCCTACGAGCAGTACTTC
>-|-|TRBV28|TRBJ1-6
CASSLLRAGFSLGSPLHF
TGTGCCAGCAGCCTCCTGAGGGCAGGTTTCTCTCTAGGTTCACCCCTCCACTTT
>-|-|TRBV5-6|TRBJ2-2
CASSYRTGRNTGELFF
TGTGCCAGCAGCTACCGGACTGGGAGGAACACCGGGGAGCTGTTTTTT
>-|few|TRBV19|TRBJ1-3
CASGKGAGNTIYF
TGTGCCAGTGGTAAAGGGGCTGGAAACACCATATATTTT
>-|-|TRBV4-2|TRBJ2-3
CASSQNLNSDTQYF
TGTGCCAGCAGCCAAAACTTGAATTCAGATACGCAGTATTTT
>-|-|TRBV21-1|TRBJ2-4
CASSRGQRLAKNIQYF
TGTGCCAGCAGCAGGGGACAGCGGCTAGCCAAAAACATTCAGTACTTC
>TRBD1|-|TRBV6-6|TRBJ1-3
CASTRQGGNTIYF
TGTGCCAGCACTCGACAGGGAGGAAACACCATATATTTT
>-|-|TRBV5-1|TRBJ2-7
CASSLEGPYEQYF
TGCGCCAGCAGCTTGGAGGGGCCTTACGAGCAGTACTTC
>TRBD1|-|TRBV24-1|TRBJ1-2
CATSDSTGANYGYTF
TGTGCCACCAGTGACTCGACAGGGGCTAACTATGGCTACACCTTC
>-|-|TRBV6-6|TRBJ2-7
CASRPGTSGPRAEQYF
TGTGCCAGCAGACCCGGGACATCGGGACCGAGGGCAGAGCAGTACTTC
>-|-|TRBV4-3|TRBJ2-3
CASSPSFGSGTDTQYF
TGCGCCAGCAGCCCCTCTTTCGGGTCGGGGACAGATACGCAGTATTTT
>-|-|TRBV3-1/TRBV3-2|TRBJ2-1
CASSQGGLGQFF
TGTGCCAGCAGCCAAGGAGGACTGGGGCAGTTCTTC
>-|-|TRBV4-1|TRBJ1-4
CASSSQNEKLFF
TGCGCCAGCAGCTCCCAGAATGAAAAACTGTTTTTT
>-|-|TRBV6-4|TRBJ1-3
CASSGFRAHSGNTIYF
TGTGCCAGCAGTGGATTCAGGGCCCACTCTGGAAACACCATATATTTT
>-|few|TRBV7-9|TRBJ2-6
CASSLGGSGANVLTF
TGTGCCAGCAGCTTAGGAGGGTCTGGGGCCAACGTCCTGACTTTC
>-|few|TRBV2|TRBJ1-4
CASLLLRNEKLFF
TGTGCCAGCCTTCTCCTTCGTAATGAAAAACTGTTTTTT
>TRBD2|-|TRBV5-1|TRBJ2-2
CASSLAGADTGELFF
TGCGCCAGCAGCTTAGCGGGGGCCGACACCGGGGAGCTGTTTTTT
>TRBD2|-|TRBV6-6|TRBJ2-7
CASLASGSPYEQYF
TGTGCCTCATTGGCTAGCGGGAGCCCCTACGAGCAGTACTTC
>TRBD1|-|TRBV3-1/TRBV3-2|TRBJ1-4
CASSHRGEYEKLFF
TGTGCCAGCAGCCACAGGGGGGAGTATGAAAAACTGTTTTTT
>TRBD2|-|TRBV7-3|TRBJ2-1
CASSPSGNNEQFF
TGTGCCAGCAGCCCTAGCGGGAACAATGAGCAGTTCTTC
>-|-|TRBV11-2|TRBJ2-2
CASSLGDFTGELFF
TGTGCCAGCAGCTTAGGGGACTTCACCGGGGAGCTGTTTTTT
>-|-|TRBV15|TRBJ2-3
CATSRDLSGSTDTQYF
TGTGCCACCAGCAGAGATCTCAGCGGGAGCACAGATACGCAGTATTTT
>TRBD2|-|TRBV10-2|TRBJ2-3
CAIGAGEDTQYF
TGCGCCATCGGAGCGGGAGAAGATACGCAGTATTTT
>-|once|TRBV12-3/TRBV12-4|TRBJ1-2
CASSWGEEGYTF
TGTGCCAGCAGTTGGGGGGAAGAGGGCTACACCTTC
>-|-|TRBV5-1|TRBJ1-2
CASSLEQAAYGYTF
TGCGCCAGCAGCTTGGAACAGGCGGCTTATGGCTACACCTTC
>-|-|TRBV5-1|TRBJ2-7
CASSPPSTGSDEQYF
TGCGCCAGCAGTCCTCCGTCAACCGGGAGCGACGAGCAGTACTTC
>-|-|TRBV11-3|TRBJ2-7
CASSSGGVAYEQYF
TGTGCCAGCAGCTCAGGAGGGGTGGCCTACGAGCAGTACTTC
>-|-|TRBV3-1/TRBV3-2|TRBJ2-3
CASSQPSTDTQYF
TGTGCCAGCAGCCAACCTAGCACAGATACGCAGTATTTT
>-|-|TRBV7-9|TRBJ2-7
CASSLGRDEQYF
TGTGCCAGCAGCTTAGGTCGAGACGAGCAGTACTTC
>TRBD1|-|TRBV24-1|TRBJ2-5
CATSLGAQGQRLETQYF
TGTGCCACCAGTCTAGGGGCACAGGGACAGCGCTTAGAGACCCAGTACTTC
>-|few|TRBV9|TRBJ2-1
CASSVDGSPYNEQFF
TGTGCCAGCAGCGTAGACGGGAGCCCATACAATGAGCAGTTCTTC
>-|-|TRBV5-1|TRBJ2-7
CASSTSGLQPYEQYF
TGCGCCAGCAGCACGAGCGGGCTACAGCCCTACGAGCAGTACTTC
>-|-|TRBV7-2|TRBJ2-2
CASSLVWASAGELFF
TGTGCCAGCAGCTTAGTGTGGGCTAGCGCCGGGGAGCTGTTTTTT
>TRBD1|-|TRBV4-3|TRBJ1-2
CASSQRRDRVNYGYTF
TGCGCCAGCAGCCAGCGCCGGGACAGGGTTAACTATGGCTACACCTTC
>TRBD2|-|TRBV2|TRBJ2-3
CASSVRASGSRSTDTQYF
TGTGCCAGCAGTGTTAGGGCTAGCGGAAGCCGGAGCACAGATACGCAGTATTTT
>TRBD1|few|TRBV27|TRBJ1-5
CASSLGQGRNQPQHF
TGTGCCAGCAGTTTGGGACAGGGGCGCAATCAGCCCCAGCATTTT
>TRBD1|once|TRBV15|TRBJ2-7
CATSRTGTGNHEQYF
TGTGCCACCAGCAGAACCGGGACAGGGAACCACGAGCAGTACTTC
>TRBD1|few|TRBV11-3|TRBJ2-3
CASSLETDRGRKDTQYF
TGTGCCAGCAGCTTAGAAACAGACAGGGGGCGGAAAGATACGCAGTATTTT
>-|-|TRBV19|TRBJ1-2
CASLVAGRGYTF
TGTGCCAGTCTAGTTGCGGGCCGGGGCTACACCTTC
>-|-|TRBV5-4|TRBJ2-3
CASSLAARSSTDTQYF
TGTGCCAGCAGCTTGGCGGCCAGGTCTAGCACAGATACGCAGTATTTT
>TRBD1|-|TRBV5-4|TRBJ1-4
CASSAGTGGWNEKLFF
TGTGCCAGCAGCGCCGGGACAGGGGGCTGGAATGAAAAACTGTTTTTT
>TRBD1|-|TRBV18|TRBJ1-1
CASSSGQGEAFF
TGTGCCAGCTCATCAGGACAGGGTGAAGCTTTCTTT
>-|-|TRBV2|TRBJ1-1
CASSEQGGNTEAFF
TGTGCCAGCAGTGAACAGGGCGGAAACACTGAAGCTTTCTTT
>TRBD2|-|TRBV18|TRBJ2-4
CASSGNPHTFALASGSGAKNIQYF
TGTGCCAGCTCAGGCAACCCCCACACATTCGCCCTTGCCAGCGGGAGTGGGGCCAAAAACATTCAGTACTTC